The rows below give T cell receptor beta chains drawn from one sample of a study of cytomegalovirus exposure and HLA in healthy donors. This table comes from immunoSEQ multiplex PCR, and its TCRdb copy is limited to in-frame clones, with some not included. Of some 100,000 clones in the sample, 65% to 80% were seen once. Material: PBMCs. Source of these receptors: a woman between 50 and 59 years old in good health and CMV-seropositive. CDR3s include the opening cysteine and the closing phenylalanine or tryptophan. The D gene is left open where the match is weak. Part of the rows lack a size; the others show once, few, many or a class for expanded clones.

j_gene,d_gene,v_gene,abundance,CDR3nt,CDR3aa
TRBJ2-7,TRBD1,TRBV30,NA,TGTGCCTGGAGTGTTGAACAGGGGAAAAACGAGCAGTACTTC,CAWSVEQGKNEQYF
TRBJ2-1,TRBD2,TRBV10-2,NA,TGCGCCAGCAGAGAGACTAGCGGGAGCTACAATGAGCAGTTCTTC,CASRETSGSYNEQFF
TRBJ1-1,NA,TRBV2,NA,TGTGCCAGCAGTGAAGCCTCGGGCGGAGGGAACACTGAAGCTTTCTTT,CASSEASGGGNTEAFF
TRBJ1-1,TRBD1,TRBV5-4,NA,TGTGCCAGCAGCATTGGGGGACAGGGGTCCACTGAAGCTTTCTTT,CASSIGGQGSTEAFF
TRBJ2-1,TRBD2,TRBV5-1,NA,TGCGCCAGCAGCTTCACTAGCGGGTCCTACAATGAGCAGTTCTTC,CASSFTSGSYNEQFF
TRBJ2-2,TRBD1,TRBV30,few,TGTGCCTGGAGATGGACAGGCGGGGAGCTGTTTTTT,CAWRWTGGELFF
TRBJ1-1,TRBD1,TRBV6-1,NA,TGTGCCAGCAGTCCACAGGGGACTGAAGCTTTCTTT,CASSPQGTEAFF
TRBJ1-4,NA,TRBV15,few,TGTGCCACCAGCAGAGGTCGTGGTGGAGCAACTAATGAAAAACTGTTTTTT,CATSRGRGGATNEKLFF
TRBJ2-7,TRBD2,TRBV2,few,TGTGCCAGCAGGGCGGAGGCTAGCGGAAAGTACGAGCAGTACTTC,CASRAEASGKYEQYF
TRBJ2-7,NA,TRBV5-1,NA,TGCGCCAGCAGCTCCGGCAGGGGGGCCTACGAGCAGTACTTC,CASSSGRGAYEQYF
TRBJ2-1,NA,TRBV7-9,NA,TGTGCCAGCAGCTTCGGACAGAACAATGAGCAGTTCTTC,CASSFGQNNEQFF
TRBJ2-3,TRBD1,TRBV11-1,few,TGTGCCAGCAGCCTCGGACAGGGGGCCACAGATACGCAGTATTTT,CASSLGQGATDTQYF
TRBJ2-5,TRBD2,TRBV6-5,NA,TGTGCCAGCAGGACTAGCGGGGGCCCGCGGCCCCAGTACTTC,CASRTSGGPRPQYF
TRBJ2-7,NA,TRBV7-9,once,TGTGCCAGCAGCTTCTTCCGGGAACCTTACGAGCAGTACTTC,CASSFFREPYEQYF
TRBJ1-1,NA,TRBV7-6,NA,TGTGCCAGCAGCTTAGCTGCAGGGGACACTGAAGCTTTCTTT,CASSLAAGDTEAFF
TRBJ2-2,NA,TRBV6-1,NA,TGTGCCAGCAGTTCGGGGTCGGTCACCGGGGAGCTGTTTTTT,CASSSGSVTGELFF
TRBJ2-3,TRBD2,TRBV9,NA,TGTGCCAGCAGCGACCGACTAGCGGGGGGCCCGGGTAGCACAGATACGCAGTATTTT,CASSDRLAGGPGSTDTQYF
TRBJ1-4,NA,TRBV4-1,few,TGCGCCAGCAGCCAAGACAGGGAAAAACTGTTTTTT,CASSQDREKLFF
TRBJ2-2,NA,TRBV6-1,NA,TGTGCCAGCAGTGAACAACTCCGTGTGCTGAACACCGGGGAGCTGTTTTTT,CASSEQLRVLNTGELFF
TRBJ2-7,TRBD1,TRBV7-6,NA,TGTGCCAGCAGCTTCCAGGGGGATTCCTACGAGCAGTACTTC,CASSFQGDSYEQYF
TRBJ2-7,NA,TRBV18,NA,TGTGCCAGCTCACCAAGCTATAATAGCGGCTCCTACGAGCAGTACTTC,CASSPSYNSGSYEQYF
TRBJ1-2,NA,TRBV7-9,NA,TGTTCCAGCAGCAGCATAGATGGCTACACCTTC,CSSSSIDGYTF
TRBJ2-1,NA,TRBV25-1,NA,TGTGCCAGCAGGGGACTTGGTGCCGACGCTCCGTTCTTC,CASRGLGADAPFF
TRBJ2-2,NA,TRBV7-3,NA,TGTGCCAGCAGCTTAACGCCGATCGCGGGGACCACCGGGGAGCTGTTTTTT,CASSLTPIAGTTGELFF
TRBJ2-7,NA,TRBV9,NA,TGTGCCAGCAGCCCCCGACAGGGAGGCTACGAGCAGTACTTC,CASSPRQGGYEQYF
TRBJ1-5,NA,TRBV4-1,NA,TGCGCCAGCAGCCAAGGGGGCAGCTTAAGTCCCAATCAGCCCCAGCATTTT,CASSQGGSLSPNQPQHF
TRBJ1-4,TRBD1,TRBV7-4,NA,TGTGCCAGCAGCACCGCGGGACAGGGATCCACAACTAATGAAAAACTGTTTTTT,CASSTAGQGSTTNEKLFF
TRBJ1-1,TRBD1,TRBV10-1,few,TGCGCCAGCAGTGAAGGGGGGACAGGTGAAGCTTTCTTT,CASSEGGTGEAFF
TRBJ1-2,TRBD1,TRBV27,NA,TGTGCCAGCAGTTTATCGAGAGGGGGCGTTAATGGCTACACCTTC,CASSLSRGGVNGYTF
TRBJ2-1,TRBD2,TRBV4-1,NA,TGCGCCAGCAGCCCCGGCCCCGGTCGGACTAGCGGGGAGGGGCAGTTCTTC,CASSPGPGRTSGEGQFF
TRBJ2-7,TRBD1,TRBV25-1,once,TGTGCCAGCAGTATAACAACAGGGGACCTCTCCTACGAGCAGTACTTC,CASSITTGDLSYEQYF
TRBJ2-1,NA,TRBV6-5,few,TGTGCCAGCAGAGAAGGGGCTTACAATGAGCAGTTCTTC,CASREGAYNEQFF
TRBJ2-1,NA,TRBV29-1,NA,TGCAGCATCAGGGCCGTCTACAGCTCCTACAATGAGCAGTTCTTC,CSIRAVYSSYNEQFF
TRBJ2-5,NA,TRBV4-1,NA,TGCGCCAGCAGTCGACTCCTAGGAGAGACCCAGTACTTC,CASSRLLGETQYF
TRBJ1-2,NA,TRBV7-2,once,TGTGCCAGCAGCTCGATGACAGCTGGCTACACCTTC,CASSSMTAGYTF
TRBJ2-7,NA,TRBV30,NA,TGTGCCTGGAGTGTTGGGCCAACTTACGAGCAGTACTTC,CAWSVGPTYEQYF
TRBJ1-2,NA,TRBV6-5,NA,TGTGCCAGCAGTCTAAGAGTTGGGAGATATGGCTACACCTTC,CASSLRVGRYGYTF
TRBJ2-7,NA,TRBV27,few,TGTGCCAGCAGTTTGTGGGGGGAGCGAAGGGGCTACGAGCAGTACTTC,CASSLWGERRGYEQYF
TRBJ1-4,TRBD1,TRBV5-6,NA,TGTGCCAGCAGCTCCGGACAGGGAGGGAATGAAAAACTGTTTTTT,CASSSGQGGNEKLFF
TRBJ2-3,NA,TRBV4-2,NA,TGTGCCAGCAGCCTACGCGGACAAGGCACAGATACGCAGTATTTT,CASSLRGQGTDTQYF
TRBJ1-1,NA,TRBV10-1,NA,TGCGCCAGCAGTGGGGGGCAAGAAGCTTTCTTT,CASSGGQEAFF